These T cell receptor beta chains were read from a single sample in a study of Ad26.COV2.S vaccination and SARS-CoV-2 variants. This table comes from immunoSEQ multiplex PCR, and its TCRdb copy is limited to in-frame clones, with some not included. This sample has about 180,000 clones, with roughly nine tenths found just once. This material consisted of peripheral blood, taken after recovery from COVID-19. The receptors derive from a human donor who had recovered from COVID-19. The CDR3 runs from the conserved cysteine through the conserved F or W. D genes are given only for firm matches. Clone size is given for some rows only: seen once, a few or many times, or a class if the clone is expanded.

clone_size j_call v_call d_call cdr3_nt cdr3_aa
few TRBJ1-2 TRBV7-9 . TGTGCCAGCAGCCTAACAACCGGGTGGTATGGCTACACCTTC CASSLTTGWYGYTF
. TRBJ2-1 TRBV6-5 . TGTGCCAGCAGTCGACTCGACAATGAGCAGTTCTTC CASSRLDNEQFF
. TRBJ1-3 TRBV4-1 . TGCGCCAGCAGCCAAGAGGGATTTTACGGAAACACCATATATTTT CASSQEGFYGNTIYF
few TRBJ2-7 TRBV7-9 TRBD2 TGTGCCAGCAGCCCCGGGGGGGTGGAGCAGTACTTC CASSPGGVEQYF
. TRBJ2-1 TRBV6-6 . TGTGCCGTAGGGATGCAGTTCTTC CAVGMQFF
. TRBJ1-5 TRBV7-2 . TGTGCCAGCAGCTTAGGCCGGAATCAGCCCCAGCATTTT CASSLGRNQPQHF
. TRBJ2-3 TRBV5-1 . TGCGCCAGCAGTCCTTCGGCGGGAATAAGCACAGATACGCAGTATTTT CASSPSAGISTDTQYF
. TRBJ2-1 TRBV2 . TGTGCCAGCAGTGAGAGGGCCAATGAGCAGTTCTTC CASSERANEQFF
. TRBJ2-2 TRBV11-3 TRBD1 TGTGCCAGCAGCTTGGGACAGGGGGCGTTCGGGGAGCTGTTTTTT CASSLGQGAFGELFF
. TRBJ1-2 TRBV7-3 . TGTGCCAGCAGCTTAACCCCCCGGGTAGGGAGAAGTGGCTACACCTTC CASSLTPRVGRSGYTF
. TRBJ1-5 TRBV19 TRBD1 TGTGCCAGTAGTACGTTCCGGGACAGCGCTTCCAATCAGCCCCAGCATTTT CASSTFRDSASNQPQHF
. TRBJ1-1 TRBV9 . TGTGCCAGCAGCGTTAGGCCCACGGACACTGAAGCTTTCTTT CASSVRPTDTEAFF
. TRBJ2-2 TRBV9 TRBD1 TGTGCCAGCAAAGGGACAGGGGATACCGGGGAGCTGTTTTTT CASKGTGDTGELFF
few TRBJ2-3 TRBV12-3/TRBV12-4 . TGTGCCAGCAGTTTAGCGGGCGCAGATACGCAGTATTTT CASSLAGADTQYF
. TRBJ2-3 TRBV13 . TGTGCCAGCAGCTTAGGCGAGGGGGTTCGGTATTTT CASSLGEGVRYF
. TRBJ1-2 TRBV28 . TGTGCCAGCCGGCAGGCTTATGGCTACACCTTC CASRQAYGYTF
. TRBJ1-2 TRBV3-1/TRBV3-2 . TGTGCCAGCAGTCCCCAGGGCACGGGCTACACCTTC CASSPQGTGYTF
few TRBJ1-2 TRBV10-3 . TGTGCCATCAGCCCATCGTGGGGCCTCGATACCGATAACTATGGCTACACCTTC CAISPSWGLDTDNYGYTF
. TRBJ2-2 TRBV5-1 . TGCGCCAGCAGCTTGAGTCAAGGAGCGGTAAACACCGGGGAGCTGTTTTTT CASSLSQGAVNTGELFF
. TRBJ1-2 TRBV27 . TGTGCCAGCAGTTTCTCTGGGAACTATGGCTACACCTTC CASSFSGNYGYTF
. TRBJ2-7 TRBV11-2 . TGTGCCACCAGCCGTGGGGGAATTTACGAGCAGTACTTC CATSRGGIYEQYF
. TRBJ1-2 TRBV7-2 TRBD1 TGTGCCAGCAGCTTAGGCCAGGACAGGGGGCCTAGTGGCTACACCTTC CASSLGQDRGPSGYTF
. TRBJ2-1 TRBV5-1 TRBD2 TGCGCCAGCGTCCCCTTGAGCGGGGGGCGAAATGAGCAGTTCTTC CASVPLSGGRNEQFF
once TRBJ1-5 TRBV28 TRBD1 TGTGCCAGCAGTCCCAGGGGGTCGGGCAATCAGCCCCAGCATTTT CASSPRGSGNQPQHF
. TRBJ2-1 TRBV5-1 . TGCGCCAGCAGCCCTGGGGTCCGCGGGCCTAATGCTGAGCAGTTCTTC CASSPGVRGPNAEQFF
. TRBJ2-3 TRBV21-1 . TGTGTTGTAGAGGTTAATTATCCTAGCACAGATACGCAGTATTTT CVVEVNYPSTDTQYF
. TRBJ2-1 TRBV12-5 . TGTGCTAGTGGTTTCCTCAGGGATCTGAGTTACAATGAGCAGTTCTTC CASGFLRDLSYNEQFF
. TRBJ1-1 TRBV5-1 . TGCGCCAGCAGCTCCGGGGGCTGGGACACTGAAGCTTTCTTT CASSSGGWDTEAFF
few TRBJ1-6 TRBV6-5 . TGTGCCAGCAGTTACTCAGGACAGCTGCAAAATTCACCCCTCCACTTT CASSYSGQLQNSPLHF
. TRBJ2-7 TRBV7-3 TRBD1 TGTGCCAGCAGCCGACAGGGGGCCGACGAGCAGTACTTC CASSRQGADEQYF
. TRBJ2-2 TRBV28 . TGTGCCAGCAGTTTATGGGGCCGAGACACCGGGGAGCTGTTTTTT CASSLWGRDTGELFF
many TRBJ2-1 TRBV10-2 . TGCGCCAGCACAGTAGGGACCGGATCTTTTGAGCAGTTCTTC CASTVGTGSFEQFF
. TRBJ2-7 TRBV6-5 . TGTGCCAGCAGTCCCGGGCCCCCCTACGAGCAGTACTTC CASSPGPPYEQYF
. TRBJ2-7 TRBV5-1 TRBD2 TGCGCCAGCAGCCATGAGACTAGCGGGAGACGCTTC CASSHETSGRRF
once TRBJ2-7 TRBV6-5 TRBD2 TGTGCCAGCAGTTACTCGGGACTAGCGGCCTGGGGCGAGCAGTACTTC CASSYSGLAAWGEQYF
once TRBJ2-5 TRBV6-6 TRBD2 TGTGCCAGCAACTCGGGGACTAGCGGCCGAAAGACCCAGTACTTC CASNSGTSGRKTQYF
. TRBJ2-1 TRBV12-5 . TGTGCTAGTGGTTTGGGTCTCGAGCAGTTCTTC CASGLGLEQFF
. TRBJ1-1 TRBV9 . TGTGCCAGCAGCTTTTCTCGAGACACTGAAGCTTTCTTT CASSFSRDTEAFF
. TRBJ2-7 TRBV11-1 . TGTGCCAGCAGCTTTAGTGAGGGCCTGGGGTACGAGCAGTACTTC CASSFSEGLGYEQYF
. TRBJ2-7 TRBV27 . TGTGCCAGCACGCCAGGGGGGTCCTACGAGCAGTACTTC CASTPGGSYEQYF
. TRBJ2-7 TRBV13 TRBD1 TGTGCCAGCAGCTTTCGACAGGGATCCTACGAGCAGTACTTC CASSFRQGSYEQYF
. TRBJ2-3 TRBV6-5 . TGTGCCAGCAGTAGCCGGGACCCCACAGATACGCAGTATTTT CASSSRDPTDTQYF
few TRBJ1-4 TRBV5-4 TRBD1 TGTGCCAGCAGCTTACAGGGACAGGAAAATGAAAAACTGTTTTTT CASSLQGQENEKLFF
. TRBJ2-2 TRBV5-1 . TGCGCCAGCAGCTTCTGGGGGGGCCAGGCCTTCTCGAACACCGGGGAGCTGTTTTTT CASSFWGGQAFSNTGELFF
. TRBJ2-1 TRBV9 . TGTGCCAGCAGCGCCGGCACAGCTACCTACAATGAGCAGTTCTTC CASSAGTATYNEQFF